Listed here are 12 T cell receptor beta chains from one sample, sequenced in a study of cytomegalovirus exposure and HLA in healthy donors. TCRdb's table, derived via immunoSEQ multiplex PCR, lists solely in-frame clones and lacks some. The data contain around 150,000 clones, around 90% of them singletons. The sequenced sample consisted of PBMCs. These receptors came from a man between 18 and 35 years old in good health and CMV-seronegative.

V and J are TRBV4-2 and TRBJ1-1; D call uncertain. CDR3 length: 16 residues. V gave up 0 bases and J gave up 6 bases, with 17 bases separating them. Germline V gene lookup returns CDR1 LGHNA and CDR2 YNFKEQ. Written as DNA, the CDR3 is TGTGCCAGCAGCCAAGATTTAACCCTCAGCGGGGCTGAAGCTTTCTTT. As protein: CASSQDLTLSGAEAFF.

This CDR3 reads CASSDQILFF. The DNA of the CDR3 is TGTGCCAGCAGTGATCAGATACTGTTTTTT. The chain uses TRBV2 and TRBJ1-4; D not resolved. Trimming stripped 3 bases from V and 13 bases from J, with 6 bases between. The CDR3 loop spans 10 amino acids. The germline V gene encodes CDR1 SNHLY and CDR2 FYNNEI.

This clone was counted a single time. The V call is TRBV7-2, the J call TRBJ2-5, with a weak D call TRBD2 (6 bases). CDR1 is SGHTA and CDR2 is FQGNSA in the germline V gene. V was cut by 5 bases and J by 5 bases, with 15 bases left in between. This CDR3 has 14 residues. The CDR3 sequence: CASSHGLTGETQYF. The CDR3 coding sequence is TGTGCCAGCAGCCACGGACTAACCGGGGAGACCCAGTACTTC. Drawing the rest from reference TRBV7-2 and TRBJ2-5, the complete variable domain is GAGVSQSPSNKVTEKGKDVELRCDPISGHTALYWYRQSLGQGLEFLIYFQGNSAPDKSGLPSDRFSAERTGGSVSTLTIQRTQQEDSAVYLCASSHGLTGETQYFGPGTRLLVL.

Only one count was recorded for this clone. One end of the junction fails to match germline, which may point to a read error. CDR3 DNA: TGTGCCAGTAGTATGACCCGGGGTAACACTGTTAATCGGCCCCAGCATTTT. Protein sequence: CASSMTRGNTVNRPQHF. V is TRBV19 and J is TRBJ1-5; D remains unclear. Looked up from germline, CDR1 is LNHDA and CDR2 is SQIVND (reference sequence). CDR3 length equals 17 residues.

This chain joins TRBV4-1 and TRBJ1-5, with D unclear. Germline lookup yields CDR1 MGHRA and CDR2 YSYEKL. The V end lost 7 bases, the J end lost 4 bases, and 17 bases lay between the germline ends. This CDR3 region has 15 residues. The CDR3 protein is CASTREESGNQPQHF. The CDR3 DNA reads TGCGCCAGCACCCGAGAGGAGTCGGGAAATCAGCCCCAGCATTTT.

The V gene is TRBV7-2, the J gene TRBJ2-7; tentative D call: TRBD2 (5 bases). CDR1 is SGHTA and CDR2 is FQGNSA in the germline V gene. The CDR3 spans 13 residues. V lost 1 base and J lost 11, with 15 bases in between. The CDR3 region is CASSLGGYGVEYF. The DNA for the CDR3 is TGTGCCAGCAGCTTAGGGGGATACGGGGTAGAGTACTTC.

The rearrangement uses TRBV28 and TRBJ2-5; 9 bases are a match to TRBD2. CDR1 and CDR2 (germline): MDHEN, SYDVKM. V was clipped by 4 bases and J by 2 bases; unmatched bases: 5. The length of the CDR3 is 15 residues. This chain's CDR3 is CASSSASGEQETQYF. Here the CDR3 DNA reads TGTGCCAGCAGTTCTGCTAGCGGGGAACAAGAGACCCAGTACTTC.

The rearrangement links TRBV5-1 to TRBJ2-2; D is undetermined. V was trimmed by 0 bases and J by 0 bases, leaving 9 bases between them. The germline V gene encodes CDR1 SGHRS and CDR2 YFSETQ. This CDR3 is 16 amino acids long. Here the CDR3 DNA reads TGCGCCAGCAGCTTGGCCGTGCGGACGAACACCGGGGAGCTGTTTTTT. Translating gives CASSLAVRTNTGELFF.

The chain recombines TRBV2 with TRBJ1-1, with D unresolved. V was trimmed by 7 bases and J by 0 bases, leaving 9 bases between them. CDR1 SNHLY and CDR2 FYNNEI come from the germline V gene. The CDR3 length is 13 residues. The chain's CDR3 is CASKPLMNTEAFF. CDR3 nucleotides: TGTGCCAGCAAGCCCCTCATGAACACTGAAGCTTTCTTT. Based on the CDR3 plus reference TRBV2 and TRBJ1-1, the full variable domain is EPEVTQTPSHQVTQMGQEVILRCVPISNHLYFYWYRQILGQKVEFLVSFYNNEISEKSEIFDDQFSVERPDGSNFTLKIRSTKLEDSAMYFCASKPLMNTEAFFGQGTRLTVV.

The rearrangement links TRBV6-1 to TRBJ2-5; TRBD2 agrees at 13 bases. The CDR3 totals 14 residues. J lost 4 bases, V lost 6 bases, and 2 bases had no gene match. Germline V CDR1 and CDR2: MNHNS, SASEGT. CDR3 nucleotides: TGTGCCAGCAGGACTAGCGGGGGGATAGAGACCCAGTACTTC. Encoded protein: CASRTSGGIETQYF.

The CDR3 DNA is TGCGCCAGCACCGCCGGGGGGGCAATATACAATGAGCAGTTCTTC. This sequence encodes CASTAGGAIYNEQFF. The genes are TRBV5-1 and TRBJ2-1, with 8 bases that match TRBD2. Trimming took 6 bases from V and 4 from J; bases not matched to a gene: 9. The CDR3 has 15 amino acids. Germline V gene lookup returns CDR1 SGHRS and CDR2 YFSETQ.

The chain recombines TRBV28 with TRBJ1-1; 9 nucleotides match TRBD1. V dropped 6 bases and J dropped 4; count of bases not matched to a gene: 6. CDR3 length equals 14 residues. CDR1 MDHEN and CDR2 SYDVKM come from the germline V gene. DNA of the CDR3: TGTGCCAGCAGCTTCACAGGGGGCGGCACTGAAGCTTTCTTT. Its protein product is CASSFTGGGTEAFF.